The 14 T cell receptor beta chains given below trace back to one sample, sequenced in a study of early T cells in non-severe SARS-CoV-2 infection. Using its own MiXCR run on the 5' RACE reads, TCRdb lists one record per CDR3 protein. The sample shows just under 65,000 distinct CDR3 sequences, more than 5.5% of them seen only once. Source: whole blood, taken at baseline. The receptors shown here come from an adult who was a healthcare worker with PCR-confirmed SARS-CoV-2 infection or an uninfected control (not recorded which).

Many counts were recorded for this clonotype. The gene calls are TRBV27 and TRBJ2-6; TRBD1 matches at 7 bases. V shed 4 bases and J 0 bases; nucleotides not matched to a gene: 6. This CDR3 region has 17 residues. Per germline, CDR1 MNHEY and CDR2 SMNVEV (reference sequence). The CDR3 DNA sequence: TGTGCCAGCAGTTACACCGGGACAGTCTCTGGGGCCAACGTCCTGACTTTC. It codes for CASSYTGTVSGANVLTF.

This clonotype has at least ten counts. CDR3 sequence: CAISESGVETQYF. Written as DNA, the CDR3 is TGTGCCATCAGTGAGTCCGGGGTAGAGACCCAGTACTTC. The J gene is TRBJ2-5, the V gene TRBV10-3; possibly TRBD2 for D (5 bases). This CDR3 is 13 amino acids long. Germline V gene sequence: CDR1 ENHRY, CDR2 SYGVKD. V was trimmed by 0 bases and J by 4 bases, leaving 6 bases between them.

The CDR3 nucleotides read TGTGCCAGCAGCCCCAGTAGGACTAGCGGGATAAGCGAGCAGTACTTC. It codes for CASSPSRTSGISEQYF. V and J are TRBV7-8 and TRBJ2-7, with 12 bases lining up with TRBD2. The CDR3 spans 16 residues. V was clipped by 5 bases and J by 6 bases; unmatched bases: 11. From germline, CDR1 is SGHVS and CDR2 FQNEAQ.

The V call is TRBV7-9, the J call TRBJ2-2; the D gene is possibly TRBD1 (5 bases). Germline V gene sequence: CDR1 SEHNR, CDR2 FQNEAQ (reference sequence). The CDR3 is 16 amino acids. V lost 7 bases, J lost 4 bases, and 19 bases lay in between. The CDR3 sequence: CASKPPRATSTGELFF. CDR3 DNA sequence: TGTGCCAGCAAACCCCCCAGGGCTACTTCCACCGGGGAGCTGTTTTTT.

This clonotype was seen at least ten times. The chain couples TRBV27 to TRBJ2-7; D possibly matches TRBD1 or TRBD2 (5 bases each). The CDR3 has 16 residues. Deletions cut 2 bases from V and 3 bases from J, with 17 bases between. Germline V gives CDR1 MNHEY, CDR2 SMNVEV (reference sequence). Here the CDR3 reads CASSLAVTGRIYEQYF. The CDR3, as DNA: TGTGCCAGCAGTTTAGCAGTTACGGGACGGATCTACGAGCAGTACTTC.

This clonotype was seen ten or more times. The rearrangement joins TRBV29-1 to TRBJ2-5; D is perhaps TRBD2 (5 bases). V lost 5 bases to trimming and J lost 1 base, with 11 bases between them. The CDR3 covers 13 residues. Germline V CDR1 and CDR2: SQVTM, ANQGSEA. The DNA of the CDR3 is TGCAGCGTTCAGGAGCGGACCCAAGAGACCCAGTACTTC. Protein product: CSVQERTQETQYF.

The chain links TRBV28 to TRBJ2-7; the D gene is possibly TRBD1 (5 bases). The CDR3 spans 13 residues. Germline-derived CDR1 and CDR2 are MDHEN and SYDVKM. Trimming took off 5 bases at V and 6 bases at J, with 14 bases between the two ends. The CDR3 protein is CASSPYTGSEQYF. The CDR3 DNA is TGTGCCAGCAGTCCATACACAGGTTCCGAGCAGTACTTC.

This clonotype was seen many times. The rearrangement joins TRBV29-1 to TRBJ1-4, with 8 positions matching TRBD1. Germline V lookup: CDR1 SQVTM, CDR2 ANQGSEA. This CDR3 is built from 15 residues. Trimming removed 6 bases from V and 3 bases from J; junction bases left unmatched: 9. As DNA, the CDR3 is TGCAGCGTCCTTGGACAGGGAGGTCCTAATGAAAAACTGTTTTTT. Its protein product is CSVLGQGGPNEKLFF.

Many counts were recorded for this clonotype. The chain employs TRBV6-2 or TRBV6-3 and TRBJ2-1; TRBD2 matches at 7 bases. Per germline, CDR1 MNHEY and CDR2 SVGEGT. This CDR3 spans 14 amino acids. Trimming cost V 9 bases and J 4 bases; bases outside gene matches: 9. CDR3 bases: TGTGCCAGTCGCCGGGACTACCTATACAATGAGCAGTTCTTC. It yields the protein CASRRDYLYNEQFF.

This clonotype was seen repeatedly, ten times or more. This chain connects TRBV3-1 to TRBJ1-2; 7 positions match TRBD1. CDR1 and CDR2 from the germline V gene are LGHDT and YNNKEL (reference sequence). The CDR3 runs to 14 residues. V gave up 0 bases and J gave up 4 bases; unmatched junction bases: 2. The CDR3 reads CASSQDAGGYGYTF. CDR3 sequence (DNA): TGTGCCAGCAGCCAAGATGCAGGGGGCTATGGCTACACCTTC.

The CDR3 region has the DNA TGTGCCAGCAGTTCCCACCTACTGACAGGGGATGGCTACACCTTC. Its protein product is CASSSHLLTGDGYTF. The chain recombines TRBV27 with TRBJ1-2; 8 bases are a match to TRBD1. This CDR3 comprises 15 residues. The germline gives CDR1 MNHEY, CDR2 SMNVEV (reference sequence). With V trimmed by 4 bases and J by 6 bases, 10 bases remained unmatched.

V and J are TRBV7-9 and TRBJ2-1, with D unresolved. Germline loops: CDR1 SEHNR, CDR2 FQNEAQ (reference sequence). This CDR3 region has 15 residues. V was cut by 4 bases and J by 10 bases, with 20 bases left in between. Written as DNA, the CDR3 is TGTGCCAGCAGCTCGAGCGAGAGGAGCCTTGGGGAGCAGTTCTTC. Translating it yields CASSSSERSLGEQFF. Full variable domain (outside the CDR3, taken from reference TRBV7-9 and TRBJ2-1): DTGVSQNPRHKITKRGQNVTFRCDPISEHNRLYWYRQTLGQGPEFLTYFQNEAQLEKSRLLSDRFSAERPKGSFSTLEIQRTEQGDSAMYLCASSSSERSLGEQFFGPGTRLTVL.

This clonotype has ten or more counts. V usage is TRBV28 and J usage is TRBJ2-1, with D tentatively TRBD2 (6 bases). V dropped 6 bases and J dropped 0 bases, with 18 bases sitting between them. CDR1 is MDHEN and CDR2 is SYDVKM in the germline V gene. The CDR3 contains 17 residues. CDR3 loop: CASSPPGSEGSYNEQFF. Written as DNA, the CDR3 is TGTGCCAGCAGCCCTCCCGGATCGGAGGGCTCCTACAATGAGCAGTTCTTC.

This clonotype was counted a few times. V is TRBV3-1 and J is TRBJ2-7, with unresolved D. CDR3 length: 14 amino acids. Germline CDR1 LGHDT, CDR2 YNNKEL (reference sequence). V lost 0 bases and J 3 bases, leaving 9 bases between the germline ends. CDR3 DNA: TGTGCCAGCAGCCAAGATTTCGGAAGCTACGAGCAGTACTTC. Protein: CASSQDFGSYEQYF.